A single sample gave rise to the 18 T cell receptor beta chains below, sequenced in a study of cytomegalovirus exposure and HLA in healthy donors. Method: immunoSEQ multiplex PCR; TCRdb's copy keeps in-frame clones and lacks some. The sample lists approximately 210,000 clones; roughly 88% were seen once. What was sequenced was PBMCs. Source of these receptors: a woman under 30 in good health and CMV-seronegative.

The chain uses TRBV2 and TRBJ1-4; 7 nucleotides match TRBD1. From germline, CDR1 is SNHLY and CDR2 FYNNEI. This CDR3 has 14 amino acids. J gave up 7 bases and V 6 bases, and 8 bases lay outside the gene matches. The CDR3 region has the DNA TGTGCCAGCAGAGCAACAGGGGTTGGTGAAAAACTGTTTTTT. Its protein product is CASRATGVGEKLFF. Complete variable domain (other parts from reference TRBV2 and TRBJ1-4): EPEVTQTPSHQVTQMGQEVILRCVPISNHLYFYWYRQILGQKVEFLVSFYNNEISEKSEIFDDQFSVERPDGSNFTLKIRSTKLEDSAMYFCASRATGVGEKLFFGSGTQLSVL.

This clone was seen a few times. V usage is TRBV11-2 and J usage is TRBJ2-1, with 10 bases matching TRBD2. V dropped 5 bases and J dropped 3; count of bases not matched to a gene: 4. This CDR3 is 15 amino acids long. The germline gives CDR1 SGHAT, CDR2 FQNNGV. Here the CDR3 DNA reads TGTGCCAGCAGCCCGGGGACTAGCGACTACAATGAGCAGTTCTTC. It is translated as CASSPGTSDYNEQFF.

The chain carries TRBV2 and TRBJ2-1, with D maybe TRBD2 (6 bases). The germline V gene has CDR1 SNHLY and CDR2 FYNNEI. The CDR3 is made up of 17 amino acids. V was trimmed by 4 bases and J by 4 bases, leaving 20 bases between them. The CDR3 protein is CASSAARLRELYNEQFF. The CDR3 DNA is TGTGCCAGCAGTGCGGCCAGGCTCCGGGAGCTATACAATGAGCAGTTCTTC.

The chain recombines TRBV5-1 with TRBJ2-1, with a possible D match to TRBD1 (5 bases). Looked up from germline, CDR1 is SGHRS and CDR2 is YFSETQ. Deletions cut 4 bases from V and 2 bases from J, with 13 bases between. This CDR3 spans 15 amino acids. CDR3 sequence: CASSPKDITYNEQFF. CDR3 sequence (DNA): TGCGCCAGCAGCCCCAAGGACATCACCTACAATGAGCAGTTCTTC.

This clone was counted once. The J gene is TRBJ2-1, the V gene TRBV30; 7 bases agree with TRBD1. This CDR3 spans 16 amino acids. V was clipped by 2 bases and J by 3 bases; unmatched bases: 10. The germline V gene encodes CDR1 GTSNPN and CDR2 SVGIG (reference sequence). The CDR3 DNA reads as TGTGCCTGGAGTTCAAACAGGGGCGCCTACTACAATGAGCAGTTCTTC. Protein sequence: CAWSSNRGAYYNEQFF.

The CDR3 DNA reads as TGCGCCAGCAACAGACAGGGTTCTGAAGCTTTCTTT. Encoded protein: CASNRQGSEAFF. The chain joins TRBV10-1 to TRBJ1-1; 7 bases match TRBD1. The junction had 5 bases not matched to a gene; V was cut back by 7 bases and J by 6 bases. This CDR3 spans 12 amino acids. Germline CDR1 reads WNHNN; CDR2 reads SYGVQD (reference sequence).

The rearrangement links TRBV5-6 to TRBJ1-4, with D maybe TRBD1 (6 bases). This CDR3 comprises 16 residues. Deletions cut 0 bases from V and 3 bases from J, with 12 bases between. Germline V gene sequence: CDR1 SGHDT, CDR2 YYEEEE. The CDR3 nucleotides are TGTGCCAGCAGCTTGGGAATCAGGGGATCTAATGAAAAACTGTTTTTT. Its translation: CASSLGIRGSNEKLFF.

The rearrangement links TRBV25-1 to TRBJ1-5, with D possibly TRBD1 on 5 matching bases. Germline lookup yields CDR1 MGHDK and CDR2 SYGVNS. The CDR3 has 12 residues. The V gene lost 6 bases and the J gene lost 9 bases, with 12 bases spanning the gap. The CDR3 loop is CASRGPKGPQHF. The CDR3 nucleotides read TGTGCCAGCAGGGGGCCTAAGGGGCCCCAGCATTTT.

This clone was observed a few times. The chain links TRBV28 to TRBJ2-7; 8 bases match TRBD1. This CDR3 has 13 amino acids. V dropped 6 bases and J dropped 3; count of bases not matched to a gene: 4. Germline values: CDR1 MDHEN, CDR2 SYDVKM. Written as DNA, the CDR3 is TGTGCCAGCAGCCTGGACAGGGTCTACGAGCAGTACTTC. It yields the protein CASSLDRVYEQYF.

J is TRBJ1-1 and V is TRBV13; TRBD1 matches 9 bases. Looked up from germline, CDR1 is PRHDT and CDR2 is FYEKMQ (reference sequence). J was trimmed by 0 bases and V by 5 bases; bases with no gene match: 1. The CDR3 consists of 14 residues. In DNA form, the CDR3 reads TGTGCCAGCAGCGGGACAGGGATGAACACTGAAGCTTTCTTT. Amino acids: CASSGTGMNTEAFF.

The chain is built from TRBV5-1 and TRBJ2-1; 9 bases map to TRBD2. Germline V gene data show CDR1 as SGHRS and CDR2 as YFSETQ. The CDR3 runs 14 residues. V lost 9 bases, J lost 2 bases, and 6 bases stayed unmatched. The CDR3 reads CATKAGGAYNEQFF. CDR3 bases: TGCGCCACGAAAGCGGGGGGCGCCTACAATGAGCAGTTCTTC. The entire variable domain, with the rest obtained from reference TRBV5-1 and TRBJ2-1, is as follows: KAGVTQTPRYLIKTRGQQVTLSCSPISGHRSVSWYQQTPGQGLQFLFEYFSETQRNKGNFPGRFSGRQFSNSRSEMNVSTLELGDSALYLCATKAGGAYNEQFFGPGTRLTVL.

V and J are TRBV25-1 and TRBJ2-1, with D possibly TRBD2 on 5 matching bases. The CDR3 spans 15 residues. CDR1 and CDR2 (germline): MGHDK, SYGVNS. V lost 1 base to trimming and J lost 5 bases, with 12 bases between them. The CDR3 DNA sequence: TGTGCCAGCAGTGAATCCGGGGTCTTAAACAATGAGCAGTTCTTC. Translating it yields CASSESGVLNNEQFF.

This chain links TRBV30 with TRBJ1-3; no firm D call. V was clipped by 2 bases and J by 0 bases, with 5 bases between them. The germline gives CDR1 GTSNPN, CDR2 SVGIG (reference sequence). The CDR3 has 13 amino acids. The DNA of the CDR3 is TGTGCCTGGAGTATAAACTCTGGAAACACCATATATTTT. This codes for CAWSINSGNTIYF.

The chain carries TRBV10-1 and TRBJ1-5; 7 bases are shared with TRBD1. V shed 10 bases and J 4 bases; nucleotides not matched to a gene: 7. The CDR3 contains 13 residues. The V gene's germline CDR1 is WNHNN and CDR2 SYGVQD (reference sequence). As DNA, the CDR3 is TGCGCCATCAACCTGACAGGGAATCAGCCCCAGCATTTT. It specifies CAINLTGNQPQHF.

The genes are TRBV5-1 and TRBJ2-5, with 7 bases identical to TRBD1. This CDR3 comprises 16 residues. CDR1 and CDR2 from the germline V gene are SGHRS and YFSETQ. With V trimmed by 2 bases and J by 0 bases, 7 bases remained unmatched. The CDR3 DNA is TGCGCCAGCAGCTTAGGAGACAGGGCGTACCAAGAGACCCAGTACTTC. This encodes CASSLGDRAYQETQYF. Full variable domain (rest looked up from reference TRBV5-1 and TRBJ2-5): KAGVTQTPRYLIKTRGQQVTLSCSPISGHRSVSWYQQTPGQGLQFLFEYFSETQRNKGNFPGRFSGRQFSNSRSEMNVSTLELGDSALYLCASSLGDRAYQETQYFGPGTRLLVL.

The chain links TRBV11-3 to TRBJ2-1, with 12 bases identical to TRBD2. V was clipped by 3 bases and J by 8 bases; unmatched bases: 11. The CDR3 loop spans 17 amino acids. Germline V gives CDR1 SGHNT, CDR2 YENEEA. The CDR3 loop is CASSFRSGLAGGDEQFF. The CDR3, as DNA: TGTGCCAGCAGCTTTCGTTCAGGCCTAGCGGGAGGGGATGAGCAGTTCTTC.

The chain joins TRBV5-1 to TRBJ2-1; 11 nucleotides line up with TRBD2. The CDR3 is 15 residues long. Germline loops: CDR1 SGHRS, CDR2 YFSETQ. Trimming removed 2 bases from V and 8 bases from J; junction bases left unmatched: 6. The CDR3 DNA follows: TGCGCCAGCAGCTTTAGCGGGAGGGCCGGGGATGAGCAGTTCTTC. As protein: CASSFSGRAGDEQFF.

The chain is built from TRBV18 and TRBJ2-7, with a possible D match to TRBD2 (5 bases). Trimming removed 2 bases from V and 0 bases from J, with 11 bases in between. CDR1 and CDR2 (germline): KGHSH, LQKENI. This CDR3 spans 15 amino acids. In DNA form, the CDR3 reads TGTGCCAGCTCACCAGGTTTAAGCGGCTCCTACGAGCAGTACTTC. Amino acids: CASSPGLSGSYEQYF.